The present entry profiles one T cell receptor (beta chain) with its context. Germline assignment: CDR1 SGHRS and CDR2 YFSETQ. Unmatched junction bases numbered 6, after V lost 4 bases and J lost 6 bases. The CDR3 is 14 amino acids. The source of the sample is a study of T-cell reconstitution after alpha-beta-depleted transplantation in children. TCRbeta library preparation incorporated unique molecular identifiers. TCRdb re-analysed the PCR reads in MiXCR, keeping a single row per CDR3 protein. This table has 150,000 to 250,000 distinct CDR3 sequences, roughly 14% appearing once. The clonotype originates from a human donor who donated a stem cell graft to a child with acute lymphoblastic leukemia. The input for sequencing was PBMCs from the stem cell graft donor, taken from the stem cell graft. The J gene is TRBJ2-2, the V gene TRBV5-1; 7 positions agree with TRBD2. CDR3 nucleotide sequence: TGCGCCAGCAGCCAAACTAGCGTAGCCGGGGAGCTGTTTTTT. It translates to CASSQTSVAGELFF.